The clone carrying this T cell receptor beta chain was detected only a few times. Sample-barcoded 5' priming and a J-beta primer mix drove a second PCR of about 6 to 11 cycles. TCRdb analysed the 5' RACE reads with MiXCR anew, one entry per CDR3 protein. Of some 1.8 million distinct CDR3 sequences listed, around 42% are singletons. The data are from a study of blood T cells in healthy people across ages. In each sample, at least 7 million PBMCs were isolated. The V gene's germline CDR1 is SGHTA and CDR2 FQGNSA. Trimming took 2 bases from V and 4 from J, leaving 10 bases between them. This CDR3 region has 14 residues.

V usage is TRBV7-2 and J usage is TRBJ2-3; D possibly matches TRBD1 or TRBD2 (6 bases each). Sequencing was performed on blood. This sequence originates from a human donor in good health. The CDR3 region is CASSLMGGPDTQYF. The CDR3 DNA reads TGTGCCAGCAGCTTAATGGGGGGCCCAGATACGCAGTATTTT. Supplemented by reference TRBV7-2 and TRBJ2-3, the full variable domain reads GAGVSQSPSNKVTEKGKDVELRCDPISGHTALYWYRQSLGQGLEFLIYFQGNSAPDKSGLPSDRFSAERTGGSVSTLTIQRTQQEDSAVYLCASSLMGGPDTQYFGPGTRLTVL.